This entry concerns a single T cell receptor (beta chain). The authors reverse transcribed roughly 0.5 to 1 ug RNA with random hexamers. With immunoSEQ multiplex PCR, TCR beta CDR3 was amplified across 54 Vbeta and 13 Jbeta. TCRdb itself ran the immunoSEQ multiplex PCR reads through MiXCR, one entry per CDR3 protein. The sample shows 150,000 to 190,000 distinct CDR3 sequences, 94% of them seen only once. The sample comes from a study of CD8 T cells in Susac syndrome. Sequencing targeted TCR beta in blood CD8+ and CD4+ T cells. The multiple sclerosis controls consisted of treatment-naive patients with relapsing-remitting disease, either stable or active. Trimming took off 3 bases at V and 5 bases at J, with 13 bases between the two ends. Germline V gene lookup returns CDR1 SGHTA and CDR2 FQGNSA. The CDR3 has 14 residues.

Material for sequencing was CD8+ T cells from PBMCs. This sequence joins TRBV7-2 and TRBJ2-5; a weak D match, TRBD1 (6 bases). The receptor was isolated from a human donor with multiple sclerosis. CDR3 coding DNA: TGTGCCAGCAGCTTGGGGGCCGTGGGGGAGACCCAGTACTTC. Its translation: CASSLGAVGETQYF.